The T cell receptor (beta chain) described here comes from a study of blood T cell repertoires in COVID-19. Deletions cut 0 bases from V and 0 bases from J, with 12 bases between. Germline V gives CDR1 SGHAT, CDR2 FQNNGV. The CDR3 runs 16 residues. Recruited during active infection, patients (from Seattle) were subsequently followed longitudinally. TCRdb's copy holds only in-frame clones and misses some; the assay was immunoSEQ multiplex PCR. The sample has 290,000 or so clones, more than 85% seen once. The chain is built from TRBV11-2 and TRBJ2-7; D perhaps matches TRBD1 (5 bases). Sequenced sample: peripheral blood. The sequence was collected from a young woman with COVID-19, enrolled during active disease. In DNA form, the CDR3 reads TGTGCCAGCAGCTTAGACGGATCAGGGCTCTCCTACGAGCAGTACTTC. Translating it yields CASSLDGSGLSYEQYF.